The sequence of this TCR beta chain was determined in a study of somatic mutations in cytotoxic T cells in rheumatoid arthritis. The CDR3 sequence is 16 residues long. Germline V lookup: CDR1 SGHNT, CDR2 YYREEE (reference sequence). Trimming left V 1 base short and J 5 bases short, with 18 bases between. Study-wide results and caveats: The largest CD8+ clone made up over 20% of CD8+ cells in 8 of 65 patients. Greater age accompanied higher CD8+ clonality in rheumatoid arthritis patients, a pattern that was absent in healthy controls. Significant differences in CD8+ T-cell clonality were not found between rheumatoid arthritis patients and healthy controls (age-matched).

Profiling relied on immunoSEQ multiplex PCR, and the TCRdb table lists in-frame clones only, not all of them. The data hold tens of thousands of clones, with approximately 86% observed a single time. A note on this clone: Its antigen is currently unknown.

The sample consisted of CD8+ T cells sorted from blood. This chain joins TRBV5-4 and TRBJ2-5; D gene ambiguous. The receptor was isolated from a woman aged 50 to 60 in good health. The CDR3 reads CASSLPFVGLVETQYF. The DNA of the CDR3 is TGTGCCAGCAGCTTGCCGTTTGTGGGGTTGGTGGAGACCCAGTACTTC.